The 31 T cell receptor beta chains listed next were all sequenced from one sample in a study of T cells in localized non-small cell lung cancer. The method was immunoSEQ multiplex PCR; TCRdb's version includes in-frame clones alone and lacks a portion of them. The sample holds 75,000 to 90,000 clones, just under 85% seen once. The input for sequencing was peripheral blood, taken before any cancer treatment. These receptors all stem from a man aged 35 to 70 with stage I lung adenocarcinoma.

The V and J genes are TRBV28 and TRBJ2-7, with 12 bases lining up with TRBD2. The germline V gene has CDR1 MDHEN and CDR2 SYDVKM. The ends lost 5 bases at V and 1 base at J; junction bases unmatched: 9. CDR3 size: 17 residues. Here the CDR3 DNA reads TGTGCCAGCAGTCCGAACTTAGGGACTAGCGGGTCCTACGAGCAGTACTTC. Encoded protein: CASSPNLGTSGSYEQYF.

The rearrangement uses TRBV7-8 and TRBJ2-7, with 11 bases matching TRBD2. With 4 bases clipped from V and 4 bases from J, the junction kept 6 bases outside the gene matches. This CDR3 is 15 amino acids long. Germline lookup yields CDR1 SGHVS and CDR2 FQNEAQ. In nucleotides, the CDR3 is TGTGCCAGCAGCTCCACAACTAGCGGGGGATACGAGCAGTACTTC. This codes for CASSSTTSGGYEQYF.

This rearrangement joins TRBV5-1 to TRBJ2-5; D gene uncertain. The CDR3 consists of 13 residues. Germline loops: CDR1 SGHRS, CDR2 YFSETQ. Trimming left V 4 bases short and J 3 bases short, with 10 bases between. The CDR3 loop is CASSPDGKETQYF. The CDR3 DNA sequence: TGCGCCAGCAGCCCGGACGGAAAAGAGACCCAGTACTTC.

Regarding this clone: At one of its ends the junction is not consistent with the germline gene, which may arise from a read error. The gene calls are TRBV18 and TRBJ1-3; TRBD1 matches at 10 bases. Per the germline V gene, CDR1 is KGHSH and CDR2 is LQKENI. This CDR3 is built from 18 residues. This CDR3 reads CASLPRQGAYGSGNTIYF. CDR3 coding DNA: TGTGCCAGCTTACCACGACAGGGGGCCTATGGCTCTGGAAACACCATATATTTT.

This clone was seen a handful of times. The chain has TRBV7-9 and TRBJ2-2; TRBD1 agrees at 7 bases. Germline CDR1 reads SEHNR; CDR2 reads FQNEAQ (reference sequence). Trimming cost V 2 bases and J 9 bases; bases outside gene matches: 9. This CDR3 contains 15 residues. CDR3 amino acids: CASSLSLDRERELFF. CDR3 nucleotides: TGTGCCAGCAGCTTATCCCTAGACAGGGAGAGGGAGCTGTTTTTT.

This sequence joins TRBV5-4 and TRBJ2-7, with 7 bases that match TRBD2. The V segment lost 2 bases and the J segment 4 bases; nucleotides outside the gene matches: 6. CDR1 is SGHNT and CDR2 is YYREEE in the germline V gene (reference sequence). The CDR3 totals 14 residues. The CDR3 DNA reads TGTGCCAGCAGCTTAGGGGAGGGCCTTTACGAGCAGTACTTC. Translating it yields CASSLGEGLYEQYF.

The rearrangement links TRBV5-1 to TRBJ2-2, with TRBD1 matching over 7 bases. V shed 4 bases and J 0 bases; nucleotides not matched to a gene: 3. In germline, CDR1 is SGHRS, CDR2 YFSETQ. The CDR3 spans 15 residues. In DNA, the CDR3 is TGCGCCAGCAGCCCGGGGACAGCGAACACCGGGGAGCTGTTTTTT. Translation: CASSPGTANTGELFF. The full variable domain, completed using reference TRBV5-1 and TRBJ2-2, is KAGVTQTPRYLIKTRGQQVTLSCSPISGHRSVSWYQQTPGQGLQFLFEYFSETQRNKGNFPGRFSGRQFSNSRSEMNVSTLELGDSALYLCASSPGTANTGELFFGEGSRLTVL.

The chain employs TRBV2 and TRBJ1-2; D is ambiguous. This CDR3 has 12 amino acids. V was cut by 7 bases and J by 4 bases, with 10 bases left in between. Germline V gene sequence: CDR1 SNHLY, CDR2 FYNNEI. The CDR3 sequence is CASNGNGYGYTF. In DNA, the CDR3 is TGTGCCAGCAACGGCAACGGCTATGGCTACACCTTC.

This clone was recorded only once. The chain is built from TRBV2 and TRBJ1-1, with a weak D call TRBD1 (5 bases). Germline-derived CDR1 and CDR2 are SNHLY and FYNNEI. Trimming pared 3 bases from V and 5 bases from J, leaving 13 bases between. The CDR3 runs to 14 residues. The chain's CDR3 is CASSEGGLMTEAFF. CDR3 nucleotide sequence: TGTGCCAGCAGTGAGGGGGGACTTATGACTGAAGCTTTCTTT.

The chain couples TRBV7-2 to TRBJ2-1; D is ambiguous. Germline values: CDR1 SGHTA, CDR2 FQGNSA. The CDR3 has 13 residues. The ends were cut back, 4 bases at V and 3 bases at J, with 7 bases in the middle. CDR3 in amino acids: CASSSQYYNEQFF. The CDR3, as DNA: TGTGCCAGCAGCTCTCAATACTACAATGAGCAGTTCTTC. The full variable domain, completed using reference TRBV7-2 and TRBJ2-1, is GAGVSQSPSNKVTEKGKDVELRCDPISGHTALYWYRQSLGQGLEFLIYFQGNSAPDKSGLPSDRFSAERTGGSVSTLTIQRTQQEDSAVYLCASSSQYYNEQFFGPGTRLTVL.

V gene TRBV2 combines with J gene TRBJ2-2; D not certain. Germline V gives CDR1 SNHLY, CDR2 FYNNEI. The germline V and J ends were trimmed by 5 bases and 7 bases, with 14 bases remaining between them. This CDR3 is 14 amino acids long. DNA of the CDR3: TGTGCCAGCAGTTGGGGATCTCCCAGCGGGGAGCTGTTTTTT. Encoded protein: CASSWGSPSGELFF.

The gene calls are TRBV7-2 and TRBJ2-1, with D perhaps TRBD2 (6 bases). The CDR3 spans 15 residues. The germline V and J ends were trimmed by 5 bases and 6 bases, with 17 bases remaining between them. Germline V gene data show CDR1 as SGHTA and CDR2 as FQGNSA. The DNA of the CDR3 is TGTGCCAGCAGCCCGGGATGGGAGGTGACCAATGAGCAGTTCTTC. Protein: CASSPGWEVTNEQFF.

This chain joins TRBV27 and TRBJ2-4; D ambiguous. V lost 0 bases to trimming and J lost 5 bases, with 14 bases between them. Germline loops: CDR1 MNHEY, CDR2 SMNVEV (reference sequence). The CDR3 runs to 16 residues. CDR3 sequence (DNA): TGTGCCAGCAGTTTATCGATAGGGCTGACGGAAAACATTCAGTACTTC. It is translated as CASSLSIGLTENIQYF.

This clone was recorded only once. The chain combines TRBV5-6 with TRBJ2-2; the match to TRBD1 covers 7 bases. Germline V gives CDR1 SGHDT, CDR2 YYEEEE. The CDR3 covers 16 residues. Trimming removed 0 bases from V and 4 bases from J; junction bases left unmatched: 6. The CDR3 nucleotides read TGTGCCAGCAGCTTGGCTACCGGGACAGCCACCGGGGAGCTGTTTTTT. It codes for CASSLATGTATGELFF.

The rearrangement uses TRBV11-1 and TRBJ1-1; 8 bases are a match to TRBD1. There are 15 residues in the CDR3. The V gene end was trimmed by 5 bases and the J gene end by 1 base; junction bases not matched to a gene: 6. The germline CDR1 and CDR2 sequences are SGHAT and FQDESV (reference sequence). This CDR3 is CASSPVDRGNTEAFF. CDR3 coding DNA: TGTGCCAGCAGCCCCGTTGACAGGGGGAACACTGAAGCTTTCTTT.

This chain joins TRBV15 and TRBJ2-7; 10 positions agree with TRBD1. Losses at the gene ends were 3 bases for V and 4 bases for J; bases not matched to a gene: 12. There are 17 residues in the CDR3. CDR1 and CDR2 from the germline V gene are LNHNV and YYDKDF (reference sequence). The chain's CDR3 is CATSRYLLGTGDYEQYF. The CDR3 DNA is TGTGCCACCAGCAGGTATCTCCTTGGGACAGGGGATTACGAGCAGTACTTC.

The chain's CDR3 is CASSESGTYEQYF. The CDR3 DNA follows: TGCGCCAGCAGTGAGTCGGGTACCTACGAGCAGTACTTC. The rearrangement uses TRBV10-1 and TRBJ2-7; D unresolved. Looked up from germline, CDR1 is WNHNN and CDR2 is SYGVQD (reference sequence). There are 13 residues in the CDR3. Trimming left V 0 bases short and J 2 bases short, with 5 bases between.

This clone has only a few counts. CDR3 residues: CASSPWGTDRVEQYF. CDR3 bases: TGTGCCAGCAGCCCGTGGGGGACCGATCGGGTTGAGCAGTACTTC. The chain couples TRBV9 to TRBJ2-7; D tentatively reads TRBD1 or TRBD2 (5 bases each). The CDR3 length is 15 residues. Trimming pared 4 bases from V and 7 bases from J, leaving 21 bases between. The germline V gene has CDR1 SGDLS and CDR2 YYNGEE.

The CDR3 loop reads CASSQGLAGGYNEQFF. CDR3 nucleotides: TGTGCCAGCTCACAAGGACTAGCGGGGGGGTACAATGAGCAGTTCTTC. V usage is TRBV18 and J usage is TRBJ2-1; 15 bases agree with TRBD2. Germline V gene data show CDR1 as KGHSH and CDR2 as LQKENI. This CDR3 has 16 residues. V lost 4 bases, J lost 4 bases, and 2 bases stayed unmatched.

The chain combines TRBV28 with TRBJ1-1, with D uncertain. Germline CDR1 reads MDHEN; CDR2 reads SYDVKM. V lost 6 bases and J 2 bases, leaving 13 bases between the germline ends. This CDR3 comprises 14 residues. For the CDR3, the DNA is TGTGCCAGCAGGTCTCTCGGCGGCAACACTGAAGCTTTCTTT. This codes for CASRSLGGNTEAFF.

The chain combines TRBV5-1 with TRBJ1-1, with 7 bases matching TRBD1. The ends lost 4 bases at V and 4 bases at J; junction bases unmatched: 7. There are 14 residues in the CDR3. CDR1 is SGHRS, CDR2 YFSETQ, per germline. The CDR3: CASSRQGGGTEAFF. In nucleotides, the CDR3 is TGCGCCAGCAGCCGCCAGGGGGGCGGCACTGAAGCTTTCTTT.

V usage is TRBV7-2 and J usage is TRBJ1-5; D is unclear. Trimming cost V 1 base and J 1 base, with 8 bases left between them. This CDR3 is 15 amino acids long. Germline V gene lookup returns CDR1 SGHTA and CDR2 FQGNSA. This chain's CDR3 is CASSLGQYSNQPQHF. The CDR3 DNA reads as TGTGCCAGCAGCTTAGGTCAGTACAGCAATCAGCCCCAGCATTTT.

The chain has TRBV18 and TRBJ1-6; D call uncertain. The CDR3 spans 19 residues. The V gene lost 1 base and the J gene lost 5 bases, with 21 bases spanning the gap. Germline V lookup: CDR1 KGHSH, CDR2 LQKENI. The CDR3 sequence is CASSPLPLRYEANNSPLHF. In DNA form, the CDR3 reads TGTGCCAGCTCACCACTCCCTCTCCGCTACGAGGCCAATAATTCACCCCTCCACTTT.

The genes are TRBV5-5 and TRBJ1-5; D gene uncertain. Between the trimmed V and J ends, which lost 0 bases and 0 bases, there was a span of 1 base. The CDR3 length is 13 residues. Germline CDR1 reads SGHKS; CDR2 reads YYEKEE (reference sequence). CDR3 sequence (DNA): TGTGCCAGCAGCTTGGATAGCAATCAGCCCCAGCATTTT. Amino acid sequence: CASSLDSNQPQHF. The whole variable domain, filled in from reference TRBV5-5 and TRBJ1-5, reads DAGVTQSPTHLIKTRGQQVTLRCSPISGHKSVSWYQQVLGQGPQFIFQYYEKEERGRGNFPDRFSARQFPNYSSELNVNALLLGDSALYLCASSLDSNQPQHFGDGTRLSIL.

The chain combines TRBV7-3 with TRBJ2-3; a weak D match, TRBD1 (6 bases). The CDR3 totals 15 residues. The germline V and J ends were trimmed by 3 bases and 0 bases, with 10 bases remaining between them. Germline V lookup: CDR1 SGHTA, CDR2 FQGTGA. The CDR3 sequence is CASSFSRGSTDTQYF. CDR3 nucleotide sequence: TGTGCCAGCAGCTTCTCCAGGGGCAGCACAGATACGCAGTATTTT.

This clone was detected once. The rearrangement uses TRBV2 and TRBJ2-6; D is perhaps TRBD1 (5 bases). This CDR3 contains 13 residues. Germline V gene sequence: CDR1 SNHLY, CDR2 FYNNEI. V lost 7 bases and J lost 1, with 5 bases in between. The CDR3 is CASTGSGANVLTF. CDR3 in DNA: TGTGCCAGCACAGGGTCTGGGGCCAACGTCCTGACTTTC.

V gene TRBV27 combines with J gene TRBJ2-1, with TRBD1 matching 8 bases. The CDR3 contains 16 residues. CDR1 MNHEY and CDR2 SMNVEV come from the germline V gene (reference sequence). V was clipped by 6 bases and J by 3 bases; unmatched bases: 10. CDR3 loop: CASSSQYRGDYNEQFF. The CDR3 coding sequence is TGTGCCAGCAGCTCCCAGTACAGGGGGGACTACAATGAGCAGTTCTTC.

This chain uses TRBV30 with TRBJ1-5, with D perhaps TRBD1 (6 bases). Per germline, CDR1 GTSNPN and CDR2 SVGIG (reference sequence). The CDR3 runs 14 residues. V was clipped by 2 bases and J by 6 bases, with 14 bases between them. The CDR3 DNA reads as TGTGCCTGGAGTCCGCAAATGGGGGCTCAGCCCCAGCATTTT. Residues: CAWSPQMGAQPQHF.

The chain employs TRBV7-2 and TRBJ1-6; weak D call: TRBD1 (6 bases). Per germline, CDR1 SGHTA and CDR2 FQGNSA. There are 15 residues in the CDR3. V shed 5 bases and J shed 4 bases, with 12 bases lying between them. The CDR3 DNA is TGTGCCAGCAGCCCCTCGACAGGTTATAATTCACCCCTCCACTTT. Residues: CASSPSTGYNSPLHF.

This clone was picked up a small number of times. The same CDR3 can be traced to other DNA sequences in this sample. CDR3 sequence (DNA): TGTGCCAGCAGTTTATCTAGCGGGAGAAGGAATGAGCAGTTCTTC. The encoded protein is CASSLSSGRRNEQFF. The genes are TRBV28 and TRBJ2-1; 10 nucleotides align to TRBD2. V lost 1 base to trimming and J lost 7 bases; unmatched junction nucleotides: 4. Germline loops: CDR1 MDHEN, CDR2 SYDVKM. The CDR3 consists of 15 residues.

V and J are TRBV7-6 and TRBJ2-2, with D perhaps TRBD2 (5 bases). The CDR3 length is 15 residues. The V gene lost 1 base and the J gene lost 3 bases, with 9 bases spanning the gap. Germline V gene data show CDR1 as SGHVS and CDR2 as FNYEAQ. The CDR3 DNA is TGTGCCAGCAGCTTAGGGCGGGCCCACACCGGGGAGCTGTTTTTT. Protein product: CASSLGRAHTGELFF.